This TCR beta chain was sequenced in a study of blood T cell repertoires in COVID-19. The overall study: Samples representing acute and convalescent COVID-19 were sourced from the United States, Italy and Spain.

This CDR3 has 14 amino acids. Germline assignment: CDR1 MNHEY and CDR2 SVGAGI. V was shortened by 9 bases and J by 6 bases, with 18 bases between the two germline ends. The authors' processing: Amplification from reference gene primers served as the basis for estimated nucleated cell counts. The repertoire was sequenced with immunoSEQ multiplex PCR; TCRdb's copy has only in-frame clones and lacks some. Clone size and V and J calls were adopted from that table, with D and trimming inferred from the DNA. The table shows 35,000 or so clones, with almost 90% occurring only once. The receptor was isolated from a human donor in a cohort sampled during active COVID-19. The chain combines TRBV6-5 with TRBJ1-5; possible D gene TRBD1, 6 bases. The sample was peripheral blood. The CDR3 nucleotides are TGTGCCAGTAATCCGGGACATGAGGGTCAGCCCCAGCATTTT. As protein: CASNPGHEGQPQHF.